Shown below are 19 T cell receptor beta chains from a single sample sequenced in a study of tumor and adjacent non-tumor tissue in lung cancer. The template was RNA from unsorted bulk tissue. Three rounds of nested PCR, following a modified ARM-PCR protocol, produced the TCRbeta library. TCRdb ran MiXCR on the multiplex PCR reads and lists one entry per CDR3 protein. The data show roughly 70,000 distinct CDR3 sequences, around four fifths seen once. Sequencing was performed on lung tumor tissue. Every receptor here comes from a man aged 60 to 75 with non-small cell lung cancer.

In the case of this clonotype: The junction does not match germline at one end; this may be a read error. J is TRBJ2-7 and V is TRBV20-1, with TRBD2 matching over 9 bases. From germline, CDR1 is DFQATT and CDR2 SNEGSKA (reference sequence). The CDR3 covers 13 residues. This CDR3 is CNAARTSVHEQYF. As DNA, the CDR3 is TGCAATGCTGCGAGGACTAGCGTGCACGAGCAGTACTTC.

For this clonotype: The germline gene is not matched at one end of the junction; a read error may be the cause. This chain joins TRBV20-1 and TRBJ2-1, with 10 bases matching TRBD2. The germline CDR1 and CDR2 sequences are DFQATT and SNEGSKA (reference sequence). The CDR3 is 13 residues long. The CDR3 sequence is CSAGASGRNEQFF. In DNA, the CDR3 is TGCAGTGCTGGGGCTAGCGGGAGAAATGAGCAGTTTTTC.

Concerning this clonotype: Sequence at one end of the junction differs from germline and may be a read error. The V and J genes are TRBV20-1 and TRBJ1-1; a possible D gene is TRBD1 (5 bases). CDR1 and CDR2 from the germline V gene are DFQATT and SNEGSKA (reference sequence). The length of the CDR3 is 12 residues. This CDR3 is CSADSGRNESFF. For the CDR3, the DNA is TGCAGTGCCGATTCGGGGCGGAATGAATCTTTCTTT.

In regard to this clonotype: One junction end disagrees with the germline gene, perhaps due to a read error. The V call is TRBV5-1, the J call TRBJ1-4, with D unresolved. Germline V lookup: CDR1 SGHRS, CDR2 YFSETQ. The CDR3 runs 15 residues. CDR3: CANSLELATNEKLFF. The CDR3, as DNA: TGCGCCAACAGCTTGGAACTTGCAACTAATGAAAAACTGTTTTTT.

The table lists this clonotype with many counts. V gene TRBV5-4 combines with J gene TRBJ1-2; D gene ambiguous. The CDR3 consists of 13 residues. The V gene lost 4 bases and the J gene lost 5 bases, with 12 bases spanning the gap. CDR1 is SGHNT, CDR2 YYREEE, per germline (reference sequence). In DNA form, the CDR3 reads TGTGCCAGCAGCACGACGGTGGCTTATGGCTACACCTTC. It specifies CASSTTVAYGYTF.

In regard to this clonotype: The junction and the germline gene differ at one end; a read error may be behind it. DNA for the CDR3: TGTACCAGCAGTTACGCGGACACTTACTACGAGCAGTACTTC. Translating gives CTSSYADTYYEQYF. This sequence joins TRBV6-5 and TRBJ2-7; D possibly corresponds to TRBD1 (5 bases). CDR3 length equals 14 residues. The V gene's germline CDR1 is MNHEY and CDR2 SVGAGI.

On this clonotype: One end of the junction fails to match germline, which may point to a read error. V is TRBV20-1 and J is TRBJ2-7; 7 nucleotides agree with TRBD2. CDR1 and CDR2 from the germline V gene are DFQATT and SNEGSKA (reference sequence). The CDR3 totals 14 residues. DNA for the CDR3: TGCAATGCTAGAGTAGGGACTAAATCCTACGAGCATTACTTC. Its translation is CNARVGTKSYEHYF.

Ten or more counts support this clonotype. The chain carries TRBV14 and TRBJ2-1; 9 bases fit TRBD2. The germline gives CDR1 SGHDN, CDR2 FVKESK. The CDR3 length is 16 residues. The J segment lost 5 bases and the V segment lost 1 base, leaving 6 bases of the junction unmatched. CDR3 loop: CASSQAAGGPNNEQFF. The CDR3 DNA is TGTGCCAGCAGCCAAGCGGCGGGAGGGCCAAACAATGAGCAGTTCTTC.

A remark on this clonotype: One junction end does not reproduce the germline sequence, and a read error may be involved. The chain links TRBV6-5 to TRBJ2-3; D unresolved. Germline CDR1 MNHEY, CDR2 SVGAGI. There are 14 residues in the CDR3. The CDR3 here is CASSYSDPRDMQYF. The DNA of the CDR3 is TGTGCCAGCAGTTACTCGGATCCTAGAGATATGCAGTATTTT.

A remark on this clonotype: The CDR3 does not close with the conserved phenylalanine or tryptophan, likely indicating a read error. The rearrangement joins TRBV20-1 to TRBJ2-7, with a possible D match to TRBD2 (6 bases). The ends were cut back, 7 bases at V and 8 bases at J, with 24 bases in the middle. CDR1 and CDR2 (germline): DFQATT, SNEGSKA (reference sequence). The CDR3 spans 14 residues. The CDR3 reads CSVPKSGDVGKQYL. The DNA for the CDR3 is TGCAGTGTCCCGAAGTCGGGAGACGTAGGAAAGCAGTACTTA.

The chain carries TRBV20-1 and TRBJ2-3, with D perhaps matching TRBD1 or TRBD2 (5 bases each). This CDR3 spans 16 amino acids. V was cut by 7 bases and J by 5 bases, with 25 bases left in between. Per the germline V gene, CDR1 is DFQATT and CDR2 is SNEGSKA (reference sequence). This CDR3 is CSVNGAYVGAVDTQYF. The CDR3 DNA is TGCAGTGTTAATGGGGCTTATGTGGGAGCCGTAGATACGCAGTATTTT.

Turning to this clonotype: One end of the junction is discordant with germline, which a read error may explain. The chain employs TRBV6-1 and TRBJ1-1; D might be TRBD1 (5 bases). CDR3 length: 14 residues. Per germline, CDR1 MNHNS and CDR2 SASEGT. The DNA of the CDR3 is TGTGCCAACAGTGAAGGGGCAAGGTGGACTGAAGCTTTCTTT. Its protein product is CANSEGARWTEAFF.

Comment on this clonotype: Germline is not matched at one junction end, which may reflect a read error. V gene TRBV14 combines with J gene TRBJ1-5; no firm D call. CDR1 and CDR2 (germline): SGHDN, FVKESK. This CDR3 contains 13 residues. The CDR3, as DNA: TGTGACAACAGCATATCGCGCAATAAGCCCCAGCATTTT. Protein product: CDNSISRNKPQHF.

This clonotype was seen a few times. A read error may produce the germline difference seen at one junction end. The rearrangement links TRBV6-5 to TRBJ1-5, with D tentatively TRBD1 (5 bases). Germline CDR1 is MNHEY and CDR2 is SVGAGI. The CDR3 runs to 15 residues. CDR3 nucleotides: TGTGCCAGCACTTACGGGCAGGGAGGCAATCAGCCCCAGCATTTT. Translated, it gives CASTYGQGGNQPQHF.

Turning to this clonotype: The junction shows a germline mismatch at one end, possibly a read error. Written as DNA, the CDR3 is TGCAGTGACAATTCAGGGGGCACTGAAGCTATCTTT. It specifies CSDNSGGTEAIF. The V gene is TRBV20-1, the J gene TRBJ1-1; 8 bases map to TRBD1. The germline gives CDR1 DFQATT, CDR2 SNEGSKA (reference sequence). This CDR3 is built from 12 residues.

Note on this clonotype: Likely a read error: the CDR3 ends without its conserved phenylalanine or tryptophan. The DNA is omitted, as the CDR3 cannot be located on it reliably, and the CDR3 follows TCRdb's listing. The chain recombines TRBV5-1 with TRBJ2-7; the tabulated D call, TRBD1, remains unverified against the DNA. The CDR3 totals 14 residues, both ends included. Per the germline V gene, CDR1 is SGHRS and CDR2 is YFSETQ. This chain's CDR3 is CASNLTVSSYEQYY.

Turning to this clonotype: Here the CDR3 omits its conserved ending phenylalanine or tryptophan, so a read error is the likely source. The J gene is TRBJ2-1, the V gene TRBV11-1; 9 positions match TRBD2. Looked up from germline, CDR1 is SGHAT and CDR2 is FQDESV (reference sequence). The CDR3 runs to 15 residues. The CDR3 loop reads CASSYLAGTYNEQFI. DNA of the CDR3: TGTGCCAGCAGCTACCTAGCGGGAACCTACAACGAGCAGTTCATC.

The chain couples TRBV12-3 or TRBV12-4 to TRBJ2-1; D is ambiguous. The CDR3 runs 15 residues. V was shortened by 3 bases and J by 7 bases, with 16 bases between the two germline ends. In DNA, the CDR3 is TGTGCCAGCAGTTTCCCTCGGCTGGACCATAATGAGCAGTTCTTC. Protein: CASSFPRLDHNEQFF.

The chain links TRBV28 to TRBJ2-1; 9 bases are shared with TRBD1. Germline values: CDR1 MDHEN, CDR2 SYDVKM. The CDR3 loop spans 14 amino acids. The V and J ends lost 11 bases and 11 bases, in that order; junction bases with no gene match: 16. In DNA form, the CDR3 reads TGTGCCGGCACCGGCGGACAGGGGAGGTCACAGCAGTTCTTC. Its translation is CAGTGGQGRSQQFF.